This T cell receptor beta chain was found in a study of blood T cell repertoires in COVID-19. Study-wide background: The study drew acute and convalescent COVID-19 samples from the United States, Italy and Spain. Nucleic acid was either cDNA or gDNA, and it came from T cells, B-cell-depleted T cells, or PBMCs.

How the authors handled the data: Amplification of reference gene primers was used by the study to estimate nucleated cell counts. Data came from immunoSEQ multiplex PCR; TCRdb stores just in-frame clones and leaves some out. The D gene and trimming were derived from the DNA, and the V and J assignments and clone size from that table. Of under 400,000 clones listed, around 90% are singletons. Sequenced: peripheral blood. This TCR came from a man between 18 and 35 years old with active or convalescent COVID-19.

This CDR3 is CASSIYAGSGNTIYF. As DNA, the CDR3 is TGTGCCAGTAGTATTTATGCGGGCTCTGGAAACACCATATATTTT. The chain has TRBV19 and TRBJ1-3; D gene uncertain. The CDR3 totals 15 residues. Germline lookup yields CDR1 LNHDA and CDR2 SQIVND (reference sequence). The V and J ends lost 3 bases and 0 bases respectively, with 9 bases between them. The whole variable domain, remainder taken from reference TRBV19 and TRBJ1-3, is DGGITQSPKYLFRKEGQNVTLSCEQNLNHDAMYWYRQDPGQGLRLIYYSQIVNDFQKGDIAEGYSVSREKKESFPLTVTSAQKNPTAFYLCASSIYAGSGNTIYFGEGSWLTVV.